This passage covers 32 T cell receptor beta chains from one sample sequenced in a study of blood T cells in healthy people across ages. Primers used in a second PCR of about 6 to 11 cycles were a sample-barcoded 5' primer and a J-beta primer mix. Each CDR3 protein is one row after TCRdb ran MiXCR on the 5' RACE reads. The sample records 1.8 million or so distinct CDR3 sequences, about two fifths being singletons. The sample consisted of blood. These receptors were taken from a human donor in good health.

The V call is TRBV7-2, the J call TRBJ2-4; perhaps TRBD2 as D (6 bases). The CDR3 has 13 residues. V lost 1 base and J 9 bases, leaving 10 bases between the germline ends. Germline CDR1 SGHTA, CDR2 FQGNSA. CDR3 sequence: CASSLERRGIQYF. As DNA, the CDR3 is TGTGCCAGCAGCTTAGAACGGCGGGGCATTCAGTACTTC.

The gene calls are TRBV28 and TRBJ2-5; D might be TRBD1 (5 bases). This CDR3 spans 18 amino acids. Germline values: CDR1 MDHEN, CDR2 SYDVKM. V shed 6 bases and J shed 1 base, with 24 bases lying between them. The chain's CDR3 is CASSQSGLRRWTQETQYF. The CDR3 bases are TGTGCCAGCAGCCAGTCAGGGCTGCGAAGATGGACCCAAGAGACCCAGTACTTC.

The gene calls are TRBV6-6 and TRBJ1-2; D is uncertain. Germline V gives CDR1 MNHNY, CDR2 SVGAGI (reference sequence). V was shortened by 8 bases and J by 0 bases, with 7 bases between the two germline ends. The CDR3 has 12 residues. The CDR3 loop is CASAASNYGYTF. The CDR3 DNA sequence: TGTGCCAGCGCAGCCTCTAACTATGGCTACACCTTC.

The CDR3 region is CASSLTWTLSQQFTEAFF. In DNA form, the CDR3 reads TGTGCCAGCAGTTTGACCTGGACCTTATCCCAACAATTCACTGAAGCTTTCTTT. The chain has TRBV12-3 or TRBV12-4 and TRBJ1-1; D not resolved. Trimming left V 3 bases short and J 4 bases short, with 24 bases between. The CDR3 runs 18 residues.

This clonotype occurred a few times. V gene TRBV3-1 combines with J gene TRBJ1-2; D is undetermined. V was pared by 2 bases and J by 8 bases, with 15 bases between. The CDR3 is 14 residues long. In germline, CDR1 is LGHDT, CDR2 YNNKEL (reference sequence). As DNA, the CDR3 is TGTGCCAGCAGCCAACGGGCAGCGTCCCGGGGCTACACCTTC. Translating gives CASSQRAASRGYTF.

The V gene is TRBV9, the J gene TRBJ2-2, with D possibly matching TRBD1 (6 bases). The CDR3 length is 16 residues. With 2 bases removed from V and 4 bases from J, the gap between germline ends came to 15 bases. Germline CDR1 reads SGDLS; CDR2 reads YYNGEE. The CDR3 is CASSVRSGQSTGELFF. In DNA, the CDR3 is TGTGCCAGCAGCGTCCGATCAGGACAGTCCACCGGGGAGCTGTTTTTT.

Notes on this clonotype: Germline is not matched at one junction end, which may reflect a read error. V is TRBV3-1 and J is TRBJ2-6; no clear D gene. The CDR3 totals 15 residues. Germline-derived CDR1 and CDR2 are LGHDT and YNNKEL (reference sequence). CDR3: CASSYGGSVANVLTF. CDR3 sequence (DNA): TGTGCCAGCAGTTATGGTGGATCTGTGGCCAACGTCCTGACTTTC. Filled out from reference TRBV3-1 and TRBJ2-6, the complete variable domain reads DTAVSQTPKYLVTQMGNDKSIKCEQNLGHDTMYWYKQDSKKFLKIMFSYNNKELIINETVPNRFSPKSPDKAHLNLHINSLELGDSAVYFCASSYGGSVANVLTFGAGSRLTVL.

This clonotype was observed at least ten times. The chain combines TRBV4-3 with TRBJ2-7; no definite D call. In germline, CDR1 is LGHNA, CDR2 YSLEER. V dropped 0 bases and J dropped 2 bases, with 14 bases sitting between them. The CDR3 loop spans 16 amino acids. The CDR3 loop is CASSQDFRDSTYEQYF. The CDR3 region has the DNA TGCGCCAGCAGCCAAGATTTCAGAGATTCGACCTACGAGCAGTACTTC.

Note on this clonotype: It may be a read error: a sequence one base away is much more abundant. The rearrangement uses TRBV29-1 and TRBJ2-7; D gene unclear. The V end was cut by 5 bases, the J end by 6 bases, with 14 bases between. In germline, CDR1 is SQVTM, CDR2 ANQGSEA. The CDR3 is 12 amino acids. The CDR3 DNA sequence: TGCAGCGTTAGTATGGGGTTTAGCGAGCAGTACTTC. This encodes CSVSMGFSEQYF.

The rearrangement joins TRBV20-1 to TRBJ2-6; TRBD1 might be the D (6 bases). The CDR3 spans 17 residues. Germline CDR1 is DFQATT and CDR2 is SNEGSKA (reference sequence). Trimming removed 5 bases at V and 0 bases at J, with 17 bases between. CDR3 residues: CSAPTRLDSSGANVLTF. As DNA, the CDR3 is TGCAGTGCTCCAACGCGTTTGGACAGCTCTGGGGCCAACGTCCTGACTTTC.

This rearrangement joins TRBV5-5 to TRBJ2-7; 7 bases agree with TRBD1. The junction had 5 bases not matched to a gene; V was cut back by 2 bases and J by 3 bases. The CDR3 is 14 residues long. The germline V gene has CDR1 SGHKS and CDR2 YYEKEE (reference sequence). CDR3 region: CASSLLTGRYEQYF. The CDR3 nucleotides read TGTGCCAGCAGCTTACTGACAGGGCGCTACGAGCAGTACTTC. The entire variable domain, with the rest obtained from reference TRBV5-5 and TRBJ2-7, is as follows: DAGVTQSPTHLIKTRGQQVTLRCSPISGHKSVSWYQQVLGQGPQFIFQYYEKEERGRGNFPDRFSARQFPNYSSELNVNALLLGDSALYLCASSLLTGRYEQYFGPGTRLTVT.

This rearrangement joins TRBV6-2 or TRBV6-3 to TRBJ1-1, with D perhaps TRBD1 (5 bases). V lost 5 bases and J lost 6, with 16 bases in between. Germline V CDR1 and CDR2: MNHEY, SVGEGT. The CDR3 totals 14 residues. CDR3 residues: CASSRRWGSAEAFF. In nucleotides, the CDR3 is TGTGCCAGCAGTCGCCGGTGGGGGAGCGCTGAAGCTTTCTTT.

This chain uses TRBV7-9 with TRBJ1-1; D not certain. V was pared by 5 bases and J by 4 bases, with 11 bases between. Germline-derived CDR1 and CDR2 are SEHNR and FQNEAQ (reference sequence). CDR3 size: 13 residues. The CDR3 nucleotides are TGTGCCAGCAGCCCGGCAGGTATCACTGAAGCTTTCTTT. Residues: CASSPAGITEAFF.

The chain links TRBV9 to TRBJ2-1; TRBD2 matches 13 bases. Per germline, CDR1 SGDLS and CDR2 YYNGEE. This CDR3 is 17 amino acids long. The V segment lost 4 bases and the J segment 6 bases; nucleotides outside the gene matches: 10. For the CDR3, the DNA is TGTGCCAGCAGCTTCCGGACTAGCGGGGGACTTCCCAATGAGCAGTTCTTC. Protein product: CASSFRTSGGLPNEQFF.

This clonotype was observed a few times. The V gene is TRBV20-1, the J gene TRBJ2-7; a weak D match, TRBD1 (5 bases). The CDR3 length is 14 residues. Trimming removed 0 bases from V and 5 bases from J, with 14 bases in between. Germline V lookup: CDR1 DFQATT, CDR2 SNEGSKA (reference sequence). The CDR3 nucleotides are TGCAGTGCTAGAGATGTCGGACACGGCAACGAGCAGTACTTC. Residues: CSARDVGHGNEQYF.

The V gene is TRBV20-1, the J gene TRBJ1-3; 8 positions agree with TRBD1. CDR1 is DFQATT and CDR2 is SNEGSKA in the germline V gene (reference sequence). The CDR3 contains 14 residues. The J segment lost 2 bases and the V segment lost 6 bases, leaving 6 bases of the junction unmatched. CDR3 nucleotide sequence: TGCAGTGCCGGCCGGACAGGGACTGGAAACACCATATATTTT. Encoded protein: CSAGRTGTGNTIYF.

This clonotype was counted between two and nine times. V usage is TRBV2 and J usage is TRBJ2-1, with 8 bases fitting TRBD2. J lost 4 bases, V lost 8 bases, and 10 bases had no gene match. Germline CDR1 is SNHLY and CDR2 is FYNNEI. CDR3 length: 15 amino acids. CDR3 nucleotide sequence: TGTGCCAGCTCGAGCCCCAGCGGGGGTTACAATGAGCAGTTCTTC. Protein product: CASSSPSGGYNEQFF.

The chain is built from TRBV5-1 and TRBJ2-3, with 7 bases that match TRBD1. CDR1 is SGHRS, CDR2 YFSETQ, per germline. Germline trimming cut 0 bases from V and 2 bases from J; bases unmatched to any gene: 12. This CDR3 is built from 18 residues. As DNA, the CDR3 is TGCGCCAGCAGCTTGGCCGTGACCATGAGGGGGCCCACAGATACGCAGTATTTT. Translated: CASSLAVTMRGPTDTQYF.

The sample holds a few counts of this clonotype. V and J are TRBV3-1 and TRBJ1-2, with 8 bases aligning to TRBD1. CDR3 length: 15 residues. Germline trimming cut 0 bases from V and 8 bases from J; bases unmatched to any gene: 8. Looked up from germline, CDR1 is LGHDT and CDR2 is YNNKEL (reference sequence). The CDR3 nucleotides read TGTGCCAGCAGCCAAGATGCTACAGGGGGTCTCGGCTACACCTTC. Translating gives CASSQDATGGLGYTF.

This chain joins TRBV7-8 and TRBJ2-2; no reliable D call. The V end was cut by 6 bases, the J end by 8 bases, with 10 bases between. Germline V gives CDR1 SGHVS, CDR2 FQNEAQ. The CDR3 has 12 amino acids. The CDR3 is CASSSLMGELFF. CDR3 DNA: TGTGCCAGCAGTTCTTTAATGGGGGAGCTGTTTTTT.

This clonotype was counted only a few times. The chain has TRBV4-1 and TRBJ2-1; 12 bases are shared with TRBD2. Germline V gives CDR1 MGHRA, CDR2 YSYEKL. V was pared by 3 bases and J by 4 bases, with 4 bases of the junction left unmatched. The CDR3 contains 16 residues. The CDR3 DNA follows: TGCGCCAGCAGCCATCCACTAGCGGGGGGTTACAATGAGCAGTTCTTC. Translation: CASSHPLAGGYNEQFF.

CDR3 loop: CASSYGRVGTFYGYTF. The CDR3, as DNA: TGTGCCAGCAGTTACGGCAGGGTCGGCACTTTCTATGGCTACACCTTC. The V and J genes are TRBV6-5 and TRBJ1-2; D is possibly TRBD1 (5 bases). The CDR3 is 16 amino acids. Germline V gene sequence: CDR1 MNHEY, CDR2 SVGAGI. Trimming took 2 bases from V and 4 from J, leaving 17 bases between them.

The chain couples TRBV20-1 to TRBJ2-7, with a weak D call TRBD1 (5 bases). Trimming removed 7 bases at V and 4 bases at J, with 20 bases between. Germline CDR1 is DFQATT and CDR2 is SNEGSKA (reference sequence). This CDR3 comprises 14 residues. The CDR3 reads CSGKGSGGDYEQYF. In nucleotides, the CDR3 is TGCAGTGGAAAGGGGTCAGGTGGGGATTACGAGCAGTACTTC.

J is TRBJ1-2 and V is TRBV4-1; possible D gene TRBD1, 6 bases. Trimming stripped 2 bases from V and 1 base from J, with 11 bases between. CDR1 and CDR2 (germline): MGHRA, YSYEKL. This CDR3 has 15 amino acids. This CDR3 is CASSQRQAGNYGYTF. In DNA form, the CDR3 reads TGCGCCAGCAGCCAAAGACAGGCGGGTAACTATGGCTACACCTTC.

This sequence joins TRBV6-2 or TRBV6-3 and TRBJ2-4; no reliable D call. The V end was cut by 2 bases, the J end by 5 bases, with 7 bases between. Germline values: CDR1 MNHEY, CDR2 SVGEGT. The CDR3 consists of 13 residues. Here the CDR3 reads CASSYGPENIQYF. In nucleotides, the CDR3 is TGTGCCAGCAGTTACGGACCGGAAAACATTCAGTACTTC.

The genes are TRBV7-9 and TRBJ2-1, with TRBD2 matching over 10 bases. V lost 2 bases, J lost 7 bases, and 5 bases stayed unmatched. In germline, CDR1 is SEHNR, CDR2 FQNEAQ (reference sequence). The CDR3 is 15 amino acids. CDR3 amino acids: CASSLQRGGRNEQFF. The CDR3 DNA reads TGTGCCAGCAGCTTACAGCGGGGGGGCCGAAATGAGCAGTTCTTC.

This chain uses TRBV28 with TRBJ1-4; possible D gene TRBD1, 5 bases. The CDR3 has 15 amino acids. Germline V gene data show CDR1 as MDHEN and CDR2 as SYDVKM. Trimming shortened V by 3 bases and J by 5 bases, and 13 bases separated the two germline ends. The CDR3 DNA is TGTGCCAGCAGTTTTGAGAAGGGGTGGAATGAAAAACTGTTTTTT. It yields the protein CASSFEKGWNEKLFF.

A few counts support this clonotype. This chain uses TRBV9 with TRBJ1-2; unclear D gene. Germline CDR1 and CDR2: SGDLS and YYNGEE. V lost 2 bases and J 8 bases, leaving 7 bases between the germline ends. The CDR3 loop spans 11 amino acids. As DNA, the CDR3 is TGTGCCAGCAGCGTGGGTAGGGGCTACACCTTC. Translated, it gives CASSVGRGYTF.

The rearrangement links TRBV3-1 to TRBJ1-5; 11 bases are a match to TRBD1. Germline V gene sequence: CDR1 LGHDT, CDR2 YNNKEL (reference sequence). The CDR3 is made up of 17 amino acids. Trimming cost V 4 bases and J 6 bases; bases outside gene matches: 11. CDR3 coding DNA: TGTGCCAGCAGCCCGTCAATTCGGACAGGGGGCCGTCAGCCCCAGCATTTT. It translates to CASSPSIRTGGRQPQHF. The entire variable domain, with the rest obtained from reference TRBV3-1 and TRBJ1-5, is as follows: DTAVSQTPKYLVTQMGNDKSIKCEQNLGHDTMYWYKQDSKKFLKIMFSYNNKELIINETVPNRFSPKSPDKAHLNLHINSLELGDSAVYFCASSPSIRTGGRQPQHFGDGTRLSIL.

This clonotype was picked up a small number of times. This sequence joins TRBV5-1 and TRBJ2-1, with 8 bases lining up with TRBD1. The CDR3 runs to 14 residues. The germline gives CDR1 SGHRS, CDR2 YFSETQ. V shed 6 bases, J shed 4 bases, and the junction held 6 bases outside the gene matches. The CDR3 region has the DNA TGCGCCAGCACCCGGAGGACAGGGTACAATGAGCAGTTCTTC. This gives the protein CASTRRTGYNEQFF.

This clonotype has ten or more counts. The V and J genes are TRBV7-2 and TRBJ2-5; 14 bases match TRBD2. CDR3 length: 16 residues. J lost 5 bases, V lost 5 bases, and 7 bases had no gene match. Germline CDR1 is SGHTA and CDR2 is FQGNSA. CDR3 protein: CASSQTSGGGMETQYF. The DNA for the CDR3 is TGTGCCAGCAGCCAGACTAGCGGGGGGGGCATGGAGACCCAGTACTTC.

Concerning this clonotype itself: The junction differs from germline at one of its ends, possibly a read error. The CDR3 loop reads CAGSPLETANYGYTF. In DNA, the CDR3 is TGTGCCGGCTCGCCCCTTGAGACAGCTAACTATGGCTACACCTTC. The genes are TRBV18 and TRBJ1-2, with D perhaps TRBD1 (5 bases). From germline, CDR1 is KGHSH and CDR2 LQKENI. CDR3 size: 15 residues.